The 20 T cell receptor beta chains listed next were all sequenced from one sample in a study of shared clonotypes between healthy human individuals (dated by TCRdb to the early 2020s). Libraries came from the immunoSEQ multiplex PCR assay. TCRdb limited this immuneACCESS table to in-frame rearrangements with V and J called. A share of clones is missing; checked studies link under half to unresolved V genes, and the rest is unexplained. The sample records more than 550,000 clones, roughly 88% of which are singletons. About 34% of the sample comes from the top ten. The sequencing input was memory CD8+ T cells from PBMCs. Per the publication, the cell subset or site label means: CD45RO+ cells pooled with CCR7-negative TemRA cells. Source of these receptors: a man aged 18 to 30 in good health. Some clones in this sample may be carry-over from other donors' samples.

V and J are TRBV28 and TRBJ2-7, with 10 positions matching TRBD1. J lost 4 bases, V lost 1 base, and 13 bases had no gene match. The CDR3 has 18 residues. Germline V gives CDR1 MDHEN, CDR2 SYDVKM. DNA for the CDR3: TGTGCCAGCAGTTTATCGTTTGCCCCGGACAGGGGGTCTTACGAGCAGTACTTC. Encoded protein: CASSLSFAPDRGSYEQYF.

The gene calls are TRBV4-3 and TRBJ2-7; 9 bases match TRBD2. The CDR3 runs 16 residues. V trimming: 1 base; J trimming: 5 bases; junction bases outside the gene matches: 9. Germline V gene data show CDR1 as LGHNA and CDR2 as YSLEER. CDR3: CASSQVWTSARHEQYF. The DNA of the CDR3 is TGCGCCAGCAGCCAAGTATGGACTAGCGCTAGGCACGAGCAGTACTTC.

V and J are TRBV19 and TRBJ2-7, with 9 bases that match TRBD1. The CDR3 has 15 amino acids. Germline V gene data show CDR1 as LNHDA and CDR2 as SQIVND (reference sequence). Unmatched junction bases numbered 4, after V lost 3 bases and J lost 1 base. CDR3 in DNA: TGTGCCAGTAGTATTTCCGGGACAGGGTCCTACGAGCAGTACTTC. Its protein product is CASSISGTGSYEQYF.

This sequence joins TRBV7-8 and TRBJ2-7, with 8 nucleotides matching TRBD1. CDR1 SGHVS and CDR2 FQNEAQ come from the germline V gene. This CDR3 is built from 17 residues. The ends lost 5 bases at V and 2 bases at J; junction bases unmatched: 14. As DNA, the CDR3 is TGTGCCAGCAGCCCGGGCGCCGGGACAGGCCCTACCTACGAGCAGTACTTC. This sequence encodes CASSPGAGTGPTYEQYF.

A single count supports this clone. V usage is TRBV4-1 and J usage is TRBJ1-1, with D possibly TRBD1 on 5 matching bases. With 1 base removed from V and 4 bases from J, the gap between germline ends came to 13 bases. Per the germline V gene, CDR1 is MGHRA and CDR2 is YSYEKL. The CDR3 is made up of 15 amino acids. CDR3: CASSQGPQGRTEAFF. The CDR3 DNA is TGCGCCAGCAGCCAAGGTCCCCAGGGTCGCACTGAAGCTTTCTTT.

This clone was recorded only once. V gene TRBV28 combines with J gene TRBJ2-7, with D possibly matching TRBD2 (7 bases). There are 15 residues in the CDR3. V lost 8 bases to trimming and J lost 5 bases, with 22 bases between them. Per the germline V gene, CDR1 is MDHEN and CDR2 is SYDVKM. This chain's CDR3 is CASSSGGRTGNEQYF. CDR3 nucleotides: TGTGCCAGCTCTTCGGGGGGCCGAACCGGGAACGAGCAGTACTTC.

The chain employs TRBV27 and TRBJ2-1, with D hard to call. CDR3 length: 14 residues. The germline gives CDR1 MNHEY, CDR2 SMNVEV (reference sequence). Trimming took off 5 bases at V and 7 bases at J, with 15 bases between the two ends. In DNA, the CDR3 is TGTGCCAGCAGTCCCTTGGTAGGTAGGAATGAGCAGTTCTTC. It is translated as CASSPLVGRNEQFF.

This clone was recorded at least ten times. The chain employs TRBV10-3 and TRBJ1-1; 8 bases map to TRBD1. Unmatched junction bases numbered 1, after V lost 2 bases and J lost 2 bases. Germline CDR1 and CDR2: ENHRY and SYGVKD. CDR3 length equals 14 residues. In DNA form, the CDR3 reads TGTGCCATCAGTGAGCCAGGGGGCAACACTGAAGCTTTCTTT. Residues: CAISEPGGNTEAFF.

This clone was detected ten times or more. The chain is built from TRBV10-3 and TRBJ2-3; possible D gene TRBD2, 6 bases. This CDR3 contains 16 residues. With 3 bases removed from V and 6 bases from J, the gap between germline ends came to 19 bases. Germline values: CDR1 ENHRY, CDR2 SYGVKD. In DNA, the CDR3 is TGTGCCATCAGTGATTCCATGGAGGGCCTAGCGGATACGCAGTATTTT. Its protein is CAISDSMEGLADTQYF.

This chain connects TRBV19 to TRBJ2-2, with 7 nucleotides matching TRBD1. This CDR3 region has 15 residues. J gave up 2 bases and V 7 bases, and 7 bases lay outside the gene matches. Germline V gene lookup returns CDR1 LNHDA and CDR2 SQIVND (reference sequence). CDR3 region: CASITGQPNTGELFF. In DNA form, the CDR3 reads TGTGCCAGTATAACGGGACAGCCAAACACCGGGGAGCTGTTTTTT.

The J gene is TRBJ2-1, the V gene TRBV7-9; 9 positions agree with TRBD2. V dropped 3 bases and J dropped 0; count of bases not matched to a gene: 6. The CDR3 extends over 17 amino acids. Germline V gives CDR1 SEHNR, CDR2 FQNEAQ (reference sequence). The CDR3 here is CASSFNIAGASYNEQFF. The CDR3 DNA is TGTGCCAGCAGCTTCAATATAGCGGGAGCCTCCTACAATGAGCAGTTCTTC.

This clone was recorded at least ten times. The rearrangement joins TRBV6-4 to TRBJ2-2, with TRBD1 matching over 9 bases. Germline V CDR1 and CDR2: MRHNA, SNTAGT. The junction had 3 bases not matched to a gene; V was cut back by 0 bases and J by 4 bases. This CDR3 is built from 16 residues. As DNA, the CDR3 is TGTGCCAGCAGTGACTCGACAGGGGGAACCACCGGGGAGCTGTTTTTT. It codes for CASSDSTGGTTGELFF.

The CDR3 region is CASSFGFDQPQHF. The CDR3 DNA reads as TGTGCCAGCAGTTTCGGGTTCGATCAGCCCCAGCATTTT. The V call is TRBV27, the J call TRBJ1-5; D not certain. Trimming left V 3 bases short and J 5 bases short, with 8 bases between. This CDR3 region has 13 residues. Germline V gene data show CDR1 as MNHEY and CDR2 as SMNVEV (reference sequence).

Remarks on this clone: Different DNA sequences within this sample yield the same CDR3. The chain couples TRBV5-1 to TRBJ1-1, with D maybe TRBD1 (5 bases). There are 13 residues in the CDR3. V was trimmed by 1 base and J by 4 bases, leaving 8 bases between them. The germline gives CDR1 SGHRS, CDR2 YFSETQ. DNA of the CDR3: TGCGCCAGCAGCTTGTCGGGGGGCACTGAAGCTTTCTTT. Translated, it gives CASSLSGGTEAFF.

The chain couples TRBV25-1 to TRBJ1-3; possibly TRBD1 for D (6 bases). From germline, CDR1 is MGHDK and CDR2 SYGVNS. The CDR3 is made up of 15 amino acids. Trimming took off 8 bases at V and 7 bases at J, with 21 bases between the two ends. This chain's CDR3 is CASVRGGRLRNTIYF. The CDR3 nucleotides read TGTGCCAGCGTGCGGGGGGGGCGCTTACGTAACACCATATATTTT.

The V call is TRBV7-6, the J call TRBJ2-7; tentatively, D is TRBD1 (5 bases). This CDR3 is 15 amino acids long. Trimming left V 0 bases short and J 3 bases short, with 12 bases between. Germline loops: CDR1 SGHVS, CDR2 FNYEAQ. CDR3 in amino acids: CASSLAAGPDYEQYF. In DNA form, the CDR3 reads TGTGCCAGCAGCTTAGCGGCAGGGCCCGACTACGAGCAGTACTTC. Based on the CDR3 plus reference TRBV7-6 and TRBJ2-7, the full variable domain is GAGVSQSPRYKVTKRGQDVALRCDPISGHVSLYWYRQALGQGPEFLTYFNYEAQQDKSGLPNDRFSAERPEGSISTLTIQRTEQRDSAMYRCASSLAAGPDYEQYFGPGTRLTVT.

The CDR3 sequence is CASTLPPRDYYNEQFF. CDR3 nucleotide sequence: TGTGCCAGCACCCTCCCCCCCCGGGACTACTACAATGAGCAGTTCTTC. The chain employs TRBV5-8 and TRBJ2-1, with 7 positions matching TRBD2. The V segment lost 6 bases and the J segment 3 bases; nucleotides outside the gene matches: 12. This CDR3 is built from 16 residues. Germline assignment: CDR1 SGHTS and CDR2 YDEGEE.

The CDR3 loop reads CASSFQRGTTDTQYF. The CDR3 nucleotides are TGTGCCAGCAGTTTCCAGCGGGGAACCACAGATACGCAGTATTTT. This chain connects TRBV28 to TRBJ2-3; TRBD2 aligns across 7 bases. V shed 3 bases, J shed 2 bases, and the junction held 5 bases outside the gene matches. CDR3 size: 15 residues. The germline CDR1 and CDR2 sequences are MDHEN and SYDVKM. The whole variable domain, remainder taken from reference TRBV28 and TRBJ2-3, is DVKVTQSSRYLVKRTGEKVFLECVQDMDHENMFWYRQDPGLGLRLIYFSYDVKMKEKGDIPEGYSVSREKKERFSLILESASTNQTSMYLCASSFQRGTTDTQYFGPGTRLTVL.

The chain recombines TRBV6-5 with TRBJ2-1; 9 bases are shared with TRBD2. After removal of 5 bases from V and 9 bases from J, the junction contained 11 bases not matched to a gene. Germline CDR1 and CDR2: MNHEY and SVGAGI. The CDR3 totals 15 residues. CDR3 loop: CASSLSAGGQPEQFF. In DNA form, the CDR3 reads TGTGCCAGCAGTCTTTCAGCGGGAGGACAACCTGAGCAGTTCTTC.

CDR3 nucleotide sequence: TGTGCCAGCAGCTTGGAGCGGGAGTCCTACGAGCAGTACTTC. This codes for CASSLERESYEQYF. The J gene is TRBJ2-7, the V gene TRBV5-6; 8 bases agree with TRBD2. The ends lost 0 bases at V and 1 base at J; junction bases unmatched: 0. Germline V lookup: CDR1 SGHDT, CDR2 YYEEEE. This CDR3 contains 14 residues. Filled out from reference TRBV5-6 and TRBJ2-7, the complete variable domain reads DAGVTQSPTHLIKTRGQQVTLRCSPKSGHDTVSWYQQALGQGPQFIFQYYEEEERQRGNFPDRFSGHQFPNYSSELNVNALLLGDSALYLCASSLERESYEQYFGPGTRLTVT.